The rows below give T cell receptor beta chains drawn from one sample of a study of CXCR3-negative and CXCR3-positive naive CD8 T cells. TCRdb re-called the 5' RACE reads and catalogs CDR3 proteins one per entry, DNA excluded. Its table records tens of thousands of distinct CDR3 sequences. Sequencing input: naive CXCR3+ CD8+ T cells from blood. The receptors stem from a human donor in good health. Some clones in this sample may be carry-over from other donors' samples. CDR3s include the opening cysteine and the closing phenylalanine or tryptophan.

v_call: TRBV29-1; j_call: TRBJ2-1; cdr3_aa: CSASSSGASLGEQFF
v_call: TRBV12-3/TRBV12-4; j_call: TRBJ2-7; cdr3_aa: CASSPRPDRAGEQYF
v_call: TRBV6-5; j_call: TRBJ2-5; cdr3_aa: CASSYSIGLKEAQYF
v_call: TRBV20-1; j_call: TRBJ2-7; cdr3_aa: CSARDWKAGSFYEQYF
v_call: TRBV15; j_call: TRBJ1-1; cdr3_aa: CATRKRSGTEAFF
v_call: TRBV6-2/TRBV6-3; j_call: TRBJ2-7; cdr3_aa: CASSFGTHYEQYF
v_call: TRBV20-1; j_call: TRBJ2-3; cdr3_aa: CSAVIKQGASTDTQYF
v_call: TRBV2; j_call: TRBJ1-3; cdr3_aa: CASSSGPSGNTIYF
v_call: TRBV15; j_call: TRBJ2-7; cdr3_aa: CATSSPGGGGAYEQYF
v_call: TRBV4-3; j_call: TRBJ1-5; cdr3_aa: CASSQDRGSNSNQPQHF
v_call: TRBV27; j_call: TRBJ2-1; cdr3_aa: CASSTLTSGGNEQFF
v_call: TRBV7-2; j_call: TRBJ1-1; cdr3_aa: CASSLYAVGTGGGVEAFF
v_call: TRBV20-1; j_call: TRBJ2-7; cdr3_aa: CSARDKAGTKPYEQYF
v_call: TRBV1; j_call: TRBJ2-1; cdr3_aa: CTSSPPMDRGAPPGNEQFF
v_call: TRBV21-1; j_call: TRBJ2-3; cdr3_aa: CASLGDSGRLNTQYF
v_call: TRBV6-2/TRBV6-3; j_call: TRBJ2-2; cdr3_aa: CASSSPMGQHTGELFF
v_call: TRBV2; j_call: TRBJ2-7; cdr3_aa: CASRGGTGYEQYF
v_call: TRBV9; j_call: TRBJ2-5; cdr3_aa: CASSAGGGGLRETQYF
v_call: TRBV12-3/TRBV12-4; j_call: TRBJ2-7; cdr3_aa: CASSHRDRIYEQYF
v_call: TRBV19; j_call: TRBJ1-1; cdr3_aa: CASSLSGGSTEAFF
v_call: TRBV5-8; j_call: TRBJ2-1; cdr3_aa: CASNQGGAGVYNEQFF
v_call: TRBV10-3; j_call: TRBJ1-1; cdr3_aa: CAIIEGQGANTEPFF
v_call: TRBV7-3; j_call: TRBJ2-3; cdr3_aa: CASSLATGSTDTQYF
v_call: TRBV30; j_call: TRBJ2-7; cdr3_aa: CAWDSGTAHEQYF
v_call: TRBV25-1; j_call: TRBJ2-5; cdr3_aa: CASEDRGIRETQYF
v_call: TRBV20-1; j_call: TRBJ1-5; cdr3_aa: CSAQLGREFNQPQHF
v_call: TRBV6-2/TRBV6-3; j_call: TRBJ1-2; cdr3_aa: CASTTFQGMNNYGYTF
v_call: TRBV28; j_call: TRBJ1-4; cdr3_aa: CASSPLPGSLGTLFF
v_call: TRBV7-6; j_call: TRBJ2-7; cdr3_aa: CASSPGTGGSYEQYF
v_call: TRBV12-3/TRBV12-4; j_call: TRBJ2-3; cdr3_aa: CASSPSTTTDTQYF
v_call: TRBV5-6; j_call: TRBJ1-2; cdr3_aa: CASSLAGGEGGYTF
v_call: TRBV28; j_call: TRBJ2-1; cdr3_aa: CASSQTLGLNNEQFF
v_call: TRBV5-4; j_call: TRBJ1-1; cdr3_aa: CASSLGIYGVNMNTEAFF
v_call: TRBV6-2/TRBV6-3; j_call: TRBJ2-1; cdr3_aa: CASSSLGTGLNEQFF
v_call: TRBV7-9; j_call: TRBJ2-1; cdr3_aa: CASSSGGVQQFF
v_call: TRBV7-2; j_call: TRBJ2-7; cdr3_aa: CASSETSGVLEEYEQYF
v_call: TRBV28; j_call: TRBJ2-7; cdr3_aa: CASSLERGPYEQYF
v_call: TRBV7-8; j_call: TRBJ1-3; cdr3_aa: CASSRLVPGFGNTIYF
v_call: TRBV28; j_call: TRBJ2-1; cdr3_aa: CASKYTSGNYNEQFF
v_call: TRBV7-6; j_call: TRBJ2-7; cdr3_aa: CASSVDGSYEQYF
v_call: TRBV6-2/TRBV6-3; j_call: TRBJ2-7; cdr3_aa: CASSYSTGELLEQYF
v_call: TRBV4-1; j_call: TRBJ2-1; cdr3_aa: CASSQGRGGGERYNEQFF
v_call: TRBV4-3; j_call: TRBJ2-2; cdr3_aa: CASSQDSGWDPNTGELFF
v_call: TRBV7-9; j_call: TRBJ2-1; cdr3_aa: CASSFSGEQFF
v_call: TRBV6-4; j_call: TRBJ2-1; cdr3_aa: CASSDGLAVNEQFF
v_call: TRBV3-1; j_call: TRBJ2-3; cdr3_aa: CASSLHRFGGGDFITDTQYF
v_call: TRBV28; j_call: TRBJ1-4; cdr3_aa: CASIPAGDGEKLFF